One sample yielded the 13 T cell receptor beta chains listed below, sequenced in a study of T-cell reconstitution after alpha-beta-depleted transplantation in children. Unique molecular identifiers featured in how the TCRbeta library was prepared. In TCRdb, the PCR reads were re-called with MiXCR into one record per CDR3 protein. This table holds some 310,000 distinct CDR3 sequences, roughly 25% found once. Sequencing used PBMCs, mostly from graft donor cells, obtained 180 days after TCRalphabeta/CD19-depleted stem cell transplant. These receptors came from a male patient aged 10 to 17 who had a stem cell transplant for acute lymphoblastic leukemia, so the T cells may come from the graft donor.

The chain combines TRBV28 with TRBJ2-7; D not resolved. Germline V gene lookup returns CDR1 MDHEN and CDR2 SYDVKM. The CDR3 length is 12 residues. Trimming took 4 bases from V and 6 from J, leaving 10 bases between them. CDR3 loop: CASSSGLREQYF. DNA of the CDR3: TGTGCCAGCAGTTCCGGCCTTCGCGAGCAGTACTTC.

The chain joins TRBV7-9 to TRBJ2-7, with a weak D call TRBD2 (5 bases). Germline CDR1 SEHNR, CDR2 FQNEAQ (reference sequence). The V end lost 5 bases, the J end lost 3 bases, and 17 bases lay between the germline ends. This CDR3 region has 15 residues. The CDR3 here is CASSRRAASLYEQYF. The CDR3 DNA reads TGTGCCAGCAGCCGGCGGGCGGCCTCCCTCTACGAGCAGTACTTC.

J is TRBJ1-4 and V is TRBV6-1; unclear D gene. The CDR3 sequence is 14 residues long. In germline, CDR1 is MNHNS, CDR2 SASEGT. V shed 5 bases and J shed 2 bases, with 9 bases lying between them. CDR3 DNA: TGTGCCAGCAGTCGCCCGTGGACTAATGAAAAACTGTTTTTT. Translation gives CASSRPWTNEKLFF.

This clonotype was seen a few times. CDR3 nucleotide sequence: TGCGCCAGCAGTCCGCAGGGGTTCTACACTGAAGCTTTCTTT. Its protein is CASSPQGFYTEAFF. The chain is built from TRBV5-1 and TRBJ1-1; tentative D call: TRBD1 (6 bases). Germline V gene sequence: CDR1 SGHRS, CDR2 YFSETQ. This CDR3 has 14 amino acids. V lost 5 bases and J lost 3, with 14 bases in between.

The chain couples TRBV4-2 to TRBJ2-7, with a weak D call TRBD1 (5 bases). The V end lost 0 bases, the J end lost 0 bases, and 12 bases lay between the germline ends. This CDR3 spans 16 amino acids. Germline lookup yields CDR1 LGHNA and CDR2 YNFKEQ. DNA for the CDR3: TGTGCCAGCAGCCAAGATGGGGCGGTTCTCTCCTACGAGCAGTACTTC. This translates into CASSQDGAVLSYEQYF.

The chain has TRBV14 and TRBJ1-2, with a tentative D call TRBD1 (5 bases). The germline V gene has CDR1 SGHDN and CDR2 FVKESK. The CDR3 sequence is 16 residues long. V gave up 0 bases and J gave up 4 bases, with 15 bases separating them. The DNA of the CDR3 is TGTGCCAGCAGCCAAGATCTGATGGGACTATTCTATGGCTACACCTTC. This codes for CASSQDLMGLFYGYTF.

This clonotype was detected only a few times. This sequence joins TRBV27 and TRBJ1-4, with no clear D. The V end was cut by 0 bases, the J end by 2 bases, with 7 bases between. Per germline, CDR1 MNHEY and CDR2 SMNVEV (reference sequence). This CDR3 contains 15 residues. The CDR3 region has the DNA TGTGCCAGCAGTTTATCCCGGGTGACTAATGAAAAACTGTTTTTT. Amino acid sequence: CASSLSRVTNEKLFF.

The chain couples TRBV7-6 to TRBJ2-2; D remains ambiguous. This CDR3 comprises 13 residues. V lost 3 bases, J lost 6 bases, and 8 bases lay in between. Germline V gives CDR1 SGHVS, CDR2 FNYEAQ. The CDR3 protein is CASSFRVSGELFF. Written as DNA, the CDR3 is TGTGCCAGCAGCTTCCGGGTTTCCGGGGAGCTGTTTTTT.

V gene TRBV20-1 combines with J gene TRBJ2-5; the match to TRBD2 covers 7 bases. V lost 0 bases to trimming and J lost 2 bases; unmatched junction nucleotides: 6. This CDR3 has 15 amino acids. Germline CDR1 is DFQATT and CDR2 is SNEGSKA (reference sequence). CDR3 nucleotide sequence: TGCAGTGCTAGAGATGGGAGGGTAGCACAAGAGACCCAGTACTTC. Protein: CSARDGRVAQETQYF.

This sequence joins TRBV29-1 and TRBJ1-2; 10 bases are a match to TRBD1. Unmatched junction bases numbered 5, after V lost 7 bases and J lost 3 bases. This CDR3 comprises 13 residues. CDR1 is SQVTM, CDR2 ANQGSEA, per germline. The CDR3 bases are TGCAGCGCTCGGACAGGGGGGTACTATGGCTACACCTTC. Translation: CSARTGGYYGYTF.

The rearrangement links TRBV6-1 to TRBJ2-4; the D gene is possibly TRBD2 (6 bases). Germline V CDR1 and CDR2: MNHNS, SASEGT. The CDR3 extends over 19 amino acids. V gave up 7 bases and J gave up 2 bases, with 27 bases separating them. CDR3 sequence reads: CASTTTFGTYLLSKNIQYF. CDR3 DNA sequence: TGTGCCAGCACCACAACCTTCGGGACTTACCTCCTTTCCAAAAACATTCAGTACTTC.

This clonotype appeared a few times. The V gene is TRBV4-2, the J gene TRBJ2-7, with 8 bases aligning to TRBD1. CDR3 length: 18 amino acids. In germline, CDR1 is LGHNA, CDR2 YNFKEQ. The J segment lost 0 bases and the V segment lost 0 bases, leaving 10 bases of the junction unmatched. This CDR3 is CASSQELQGATFSYEQYF. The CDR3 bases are TGTGCCAGCAGCCAAGAATTGCAGGGGGCCACCTTCTCCTACGAGCAGTACTTC.

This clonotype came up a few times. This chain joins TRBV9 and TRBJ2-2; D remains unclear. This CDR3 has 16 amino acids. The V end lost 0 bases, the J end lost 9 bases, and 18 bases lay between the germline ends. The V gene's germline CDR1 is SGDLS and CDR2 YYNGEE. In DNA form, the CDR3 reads TGTGCCAGCAGCGTAGCCCTTTTCACCGCGCCCAGGGAGCTGTTTTTT. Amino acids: CASSVALFTAPRELFF.